Shown below are 18 T cell receptor beta chains from a single sample sequenced in a study of blood T cell repertoires in COVID-19. Sequenced by immunoSEQ multiplex PCR; TCRdb stores in-frame clones only, minus some. The data show 60,000 to 80,000 clones, 85% seen once. The sequenced sample consisted of peripheral blood. Receptors originate from a man aged 45-65 years with acute or convalescent COVID-19.

The chain uses TRBV5-6 and TRBJ2-3; D perhaps matches TRBD1 (6 bases). Trimming shortened V by 2 bases and J by 2 bases, and 9 bases separated the two germline ends. The CDR3 has 14 amino acids. Germline values: CDR1 SGHDT, CDR2 YYEEEE. This CDR3 is CASSLWTVTDTQYF. CDR3 sequence (DNA): TGTGCCAGCAGCTTATGGACAGTCACAGATACGCAGTATTTT.

This clone has more than one count but fewer than ten. The chain employs TRBV5-4 and TRBJ1-5; possible D gene TRBD1, 5 bases. V was clipped by 4 bases and J by 0 bases, with 11 bases between them. Germline CDR1 reads SGHNT; CDR2 reads YYREEE (reference sequence). The CDR3 extends over 15 amino acids. The CDR3 DNA follows: TGTGCCAGCAGCGCCAGGGACTTTAGCAATCAGCCCCAGCATTTT. Translated: CASSARDFSNQPQHF. Full variable domain (rest looked up from reference TRBV5-4 and TRBJ1-5): ETGVTQSPTHLIKTRGQQVTLRCSSQSGHNTVSWYQQALGQGPQFIFQYYREEENGRGNFPPRFSGLQFPNYSSELNVNALELDDSALYLCASSARDFSNQPQHFGDGTRLSIL.

The chain joins TRBV27 to TRBJ2-3, with a tentative D call TRBD1 (6 bases). The CDR3 has 16 amino acids. Trimming removed 6 bases at V and 3 bases at J, with 19 bases between. Germline values: CDR1 MNHEY, CDR2 SMNVEV (reference sequence). The DNA of the CDR3 is TGTGCCAGCAGGCCCACAGGGAGTAGGGTAACAGATACGCAGTATTTT. Its translation is CASRPTGSRVTDTQYF.

This clone occurred once. The V and J genes are TRBV19 and TRBJ1-4; D not certain. The germline V and J ends were trimmed by 7 bases and 7 bases, with 7 bases remaining between them. The CDR3 has 11 residues. CDR1 is LNHDA, CDR2 SQIVND, per germline (reference sequence). The CDR3 loop is CASNPSEKLFF. The DNA of the CDR3 is TGTGCCAGTAATCCTAGTGAAAAACTGTTTTTT.

The chain has TRBV7-3 and TRBJ2-3, with D perhaps TRBD2 (7 bases). The CDR3 has 16 amino acids. The V and J ends lost 5 bases and 2 bases respectively, with 17 bases between them. CDR1 SGHTA and CDR2 FQGTGA come from the germline V gene. CDR3 sequence (DNA): TGTGCCAGCAGCCTTTCTACGGGGGGCCTCACAGATACGCAGTATTTT. The encoded protein is CASSLSTGGLTDTQYF.

This clone showed up just a few times. The rearrangement uses TRBV19 and TRBJ1-2; possible D gene TRBD1, 6 bases. Trimming pared 6 bases from V and 8 bases from J, leaving 25 bases between. Germline assignment: CDR1 LNHDA and CDR2 SQIVND (reference sequence). This CDR3 comprises 16 residues. CDR3 region: CASSPGQVWLESGYTF. CDR3 in DNA: TGTGCCAGTAGCCCGGGACAAGTGTGGTTGGAGTCAGGCTACACCTTC.

The chain links TRBV6-5 to TRBJ2-3; no reliable D call. Germline CDR1 is MNHEY and CDR2 is SVGAGI. The CDR3 consists of 14 residues. Trimming took 0 bases from V and 4 from J, leaving 8 bases between them. This chain's CDR3 is CASSYSSPSDTQYF. The CDR3 bases are TGTGCCAGCAGTTACTCCTCCCCCTCAGATACGCAGTATTTT.

This clone was detected once. This chain joins TRBV7-9 and TRBJ2-3, with 8 bases that match TRBD2. The J segment lost 6 bases and the V segment lost 7 bases, leaving 9 bases of the junction unmatched. This CDR3 has 14 residues. Germline CDR1 SEHNR, CDR2 FQNEAQ (reference sequence). The CDR3 protein is CASTIAGRGDTQYF. The CDR3 nucleotides read TGTGCCAGCACCATAGCGGGGAGAGGGGATACGCAGTATTTT. The whole variable domain, filled in from reference TRBV7-9 and TRBJ2-3, reads DTGVSQNPRHKITKRGQNVTFRCDPISEHNRLYWYRQTLGQGPEFLTYFQNEAQLEKSRLLSDRFSAERPKGSFSTLEIQRTEQGDSAMYLCASTIAGRGDTQYFGPGTRLTVL.

The chain joins TRBV27 to TRBJ2-5, with D possibly TRBD2 on 5 matching bases. The CDR3 runs 15 residues. CDR1 is MNHEY and CDR2 is SMNVEV in the germline V gene (reference sequence). V lost 2 bases and J 2 bases, leaving 12 bases between the germline ends. CDR3 in DNA: TGTGCCAGCAGTTTACTCGGGGTCCGACAAGAGACCCAGTACTTC. It specifies CASSLLGVRQETQYF.

The table lists this clone with a count of one. CDR3 nucleotides: TGTGCCAGTAGTATGGAGACTAGCGTCGACGAGCAGTACTTC. Translated, it gives CASSMETSVDEQYF. The rearrangement joins TRBV19 to TRBJ2-7, with 8 bases lining up with TRBD2. Germline lookup yields CDR1 LNHDA and CDR2 SQIVND (reference sequence). This CDR3 has 14 residues. The J segment lost 5 bases and the V segment lost 3 bases, leaving 6 bases of the junction unmatched.

This clone has only a few counts. This rearrangement joins TRBV15 to TRBJ1-2, with TRBD1 identical over 8 bases. Germline V gene sequence: CDR1 LNHNV, CDR2 YYDKDF (reference sequence). This CDR3 comprises 16 residues. The J segment lost 5 bases and the V segment lost 0 bases, leaving 8 bases of the junction unmatched. CDR3 loop: CATSREKTGEFYGYTF. CDR3 DNA sequence: TGTGCCACCAGCAGAGAGAAGACAGGGGAATTTTATGGCTACACCTTC.

The rearrangement joins TRBV15 to TRBJ1-1; tentatively, D is TRBD1 (5 bases). CDR1 LNHNV and CDR2 YYDKDF come from the germline V gene (reference sequence). Between the trimmed V and J ends, which lost 0 bases and 0 bases, there was a span of 14 bases. The CDR3 length is 17 residues. CDR3 loop: CATSRDPGGEMNTEAFF. The DNA for the CDR3 is TGTGCCACCAGCAGAGATCCGGGGGGAGAGATGAACACTGAAGCTTTCTTT.

The chain uses TRBV9 and TRBJ2-7, with TRBD1 as a possible D gene (6 bases). This CDR3 is 13 amino acids long. V lost 0 bases to trimming and J lost 7 bases, with 11 bases between them. In germline, CDR1 is SGDLS, CDR2 YYNGEE. CDR3: CASSVVQGREQYF. CDR3 DNA: TGTGCCAGCAGCGTAGTACAGGGACGAGAGCAGTACTTC.

This clone came up once. This sequence joins TRBV28 and TRBJ1-2; 8 bases map to TRBD1. Germline V gives CDR1 MDHEN, CDR2 SYDVKM. V trimming: 2 bases; J trimming: 6 bases; junction bases outside the gene matches: 8. CDR3 length: 15 residues. CDR3 residues: CASSLSGQGAHGYTF. In DNA, the CDR3 is TGTGCCAGCAGTTTAAGCGGACAGGGAGCCCATGGCTACACCTTC.

This clone came up once. The rearrangement links TRBV7-2 to TRBJ1-1, with D perhaps TRBD1 (5 bases). Trimming cost V 0 bases and J 7 bases, with 12 bases left between them. The CDR3 is 14 amino acids. Germline CDR1 SGHTA, CDR2 FQGNSA. The CDR3 DNA reads TGTGCCAGCAGCTTAGCCGGGGGGGTCGGTGAAGCTTTCTTT. Translation gives CASSLAGGVGEAFF.

This clone was picked up one time. The chain is built from TRBV5-6 and TRBJ2-2; a possible D gene is TRBD1 (5 bases). V was shortened by 0 bases and J by 1 base, with 16 bases between the two germline ends. The CDR3 totals 18 residues. Germline V gene data show CDR1 as SGHDT and CDR2 as YYEEEE. CDR3 sequence reads: CASSLGVAGQWNTGELFF. CDR3 coding DNA: TGTGCCAGCAGCTTGGGGGTAGCTGGACAATGGAACACCGGGGAGCTGTTTTTT.

The genes are TRBV2 and TRBJ1-5, with unresolved D. Germline V gene sequence: CDR1 SNHLY, CDR2 FYNNEI. The V gene lost 7 bases and the J gene lost 0 bases, with 16 bases spanning the gap. The CDR3 has 16 amino acids. CDR3 nucleotide sequence: TGTGCCAGCACACAGAATCAGTGGTATAGCAATCAGCCCCAGCATTTT. Translated, it gives CASTQNQWYSNQPQHF.

The CDR3 loop is CASSTTLKETQYF. The DNA of the CDR3 is TGTGCCAGCAGCACAACCTTAAAAGAGACCCAGTACTTC. The rearrangement uses TRBV11-2 and TRBJ2-5, with D unclear. The CDR3 spans 13 residues. CDR1 SGHAT and CDR2 FQNNGV come from the germline V gene. Trimming stripped 5 bases from V and 3 bases from J, with 10 bases between. Drawing the rest from reference TRBV11-2 and TRBJ2-5, the complete variable domain is EAGVAQSPRYKIIEKRQSVAFWCNPISGHATLYWYQQILGQGPKLLIQFQNNGVVDDSQLPKDRFSAERLKGVDSTLKIQPAKLEDSAVYLCASSTTLKETQYFGPGTRLLVL.